This T cell receptor beta chain was found in a study of blood T cell repertoires in COVID-19. Across the whole study: The study drew acute and convalescent COVID-19 samples from the United States, Italy and Spain. T cells, B-cell-depleted T cells, or PBMCs supplied cDNA or gDNA.

Source study methods: Reference gene primer amplification gave nucleated cell count estimates. Profiling relied on immunoSEQ multiplex PCR, and the TCRdb table lists in-frame clones only, not all of them. V, J and clone size derive from that table, while D and trimming were established from the DNA sequence. Among roughly 80,000 clones listed, about 89% were seen once. V lost 4 bases, J lost 3 bases, and 6 bases stayed unmatched. This CDR3 has 14 amino acids. Germline CDR1 and CDR2: SQVTM and ANQGSEA. The sequenced sample was peripheral blood. This receptor was obtained from a man over 45 with COVID-19, enrolled during active disease. The chain uses TRBV29-1 and TRBJ2-7, with 10 bases matching TRBD1. In nucleotides, the CDR3 is TGCAGCGTTGGTACGGGACAGGGGTACTACGAGCAGTACTTC. This gives the protein CSVGTGQGYYEQYF.